This TCR beta chain derives from a study of cytomegalovirus exposure and HLA in healthy donors (dated by TCRdb to about 2017). With respect to the entire study: According to a later analysis, the roughly 120 validation repertoires were produced on the same platform as the approximately 690 repertoires of the first cohort. The aim of the study was to test whether cataloging public T cell receptors could identify signatures of past pathogen exposure. A separate validation cohort of roughly 110 different subjects was used in addition to the approximately 610-subject first cohort. To predict cytomegalovirus infection status, the study combined high-throughput TCR immunosequencing, statistical association of individual TCRs with disease status, and machine learning.

The method was the immunoSEQ multiplex PCR assay. In the authors' own workflow: A statistical classification framework was developed to diagnose cytomegalovirus status using the catalog of TCR beta chain sequences. The table was pulled from immuneACCESS by TCRdb, which kept in-frame rearrangements only. Such tables lose some clones; where checked, under half of the loss comes from unresolved V genes, and the rest has no known cause. V, J and clone size were drawn from that table, and D and trimming were deduced from the DNA. Within this sample are about 120,000 clones, with approximately 90% of them counted one time only. The ten top clones hold 1.5% to 2% of the sample. Notes on this clone: Its antigen is unknown. No base quality information exists; no much larger clone differs at one position.

The cysteine opens and the phenylalanine closes a CDR3 of 15 amino acids. Of the read, only the CDR3 DNA is kept; its 45 bases are in frame from base 1. For CDR1 and CDR2, the germline V gene lists SGHRS and YFSETQ. From V the trimming removes 4 bases and from J it removes 1 base, while the gene matches leave 7 bases of the junction unaccounted for. On the study overall, not on this receptor specifically: The authors suggested that the approach could potentially be extended to other disease states and immunological phenotypes. Across donors, most TCR sequences were observed very rarely, whereas some public TCRs were present in many individuals. In a later analysis, TCRs clustered in the first cohort were found to also tend to co-occur in the roughly 130 validation repertoires, with about 94% of cluster scores above 0. The study gave a list of 150 to 200 TCR beta chains associated with cytomegalovirus. The validation cohort had no HLA typing available for a later analysis, so co-occurrence within that cohort was assessed over all 130 or so repertoires. Three of the identified cytomegalovirus-associated TCR beta chains were confirmed in vitro to be specific for cytomegalovirus antigens. The classifier was reported to diagnose cytomegalovirus status with high specificity and sensitivity in both the original cohort and the validation cohort.

Donors formed part of the validation cohort, which comprised over a hundred subjects and was distinct from the first cohort of 666 subjects. The V gene is TRBV5-1 and the J gene is TRBJ1-1, with 7 junctional bases fitting TRBD1. Input material: PBMCs. The receptor was isolated from a man younger than 35 in good health and CMV-seronegative. The DNA sequence is TGCGCCAGCAGCACAGGGACAGATGGGAACACTGAAGCTTTCTTT. Its coded protein is CASSTGTDGNTEAFF.